This paragraph reports one TCR beta chain. The antigen remains unidentified. The data were produced by immunoSEQ multiplex PCR, yet TCRdb's version contains in-frame clones alone and is incomplete. The top ten clones hold 0.13% to 0.15% of a sample with about 2.4 million clones, more than 90% of them seen once. This sample was included in a study of shared clonotypes between healthy human individuals. Germline assignment: CDR1 SGHTA and CDR2 FQGNSA. V was pared by 5 bases and J by 4 bases, with 7 bases of the junction left unmatched. This CDR3 comprises 14 residues. Points from the study as a whole: The study generally estimated greater richness for naive than memory subsets. The represented genetic and exposure-history diversity was limited by the small number of donors.

The chain uses TRBV7-2 and TRBJ2-7, with 8 positions matching TRBD2. Sequenced material: naive CD4+ T cells sorted from blood. The subset denotes: CD45RA+ positively selected. This receptor was identified in a man between 18 and 29 years old in good health. In DNA form, the CDR3 reads TGTGCCAGCAGCCAAAGCGGGAGAGAATACGAGCAGTACTTC. The encoded protein is CASSQSGREYEQYF. Filled out from reference TRBV7-2 and TRBJ2-7, the complete variable domain reads GAGVSQSPSNKVTEKGKDVELRCDPISGHTALYWYRQSLGQGLEFLIYFQGNSAPDKSGLPSDRFSAERTGGSVSTLTIQRTQQEDSAVYLCASSQSGREYEQYFGPGTRLTVT.